The 32 T cell receptor beta chains given below trace back to one sample, sequenced in a study of T cells in Graves' hyperthyroidism and ophthalmopathy. TCR beta CDR3 sequences were amplified from RNA transcripts. The HTBI set primed first-round TCR CDR3 RT-PCR. TCRdb re-called the multiplex PCR reads with MiXCR, one entry per CDR3 protein. Found here are some 740,000 distinct CDR3 sequences, around 13% of them singletons; the top ten hold roughly 10%. The sequencing sample was made of blood. The receptors shown here come from a woman aged 18-35 years with Graves' hyperthyroidism.

The table lists this clonotype with many counts. The chain has TRBV11-2 and TRBJ2-5, with D tentatively TRBD2 (6 bases). V was pared by 0 bases and J by 1 base, with 18 bases between. Germline V gene sequence: CDR1 SGHAT, CDR2 FQNNGV. There are 18 residues in the CDR3. CDR3 amino acids: CASSLDQWGLSSQETQYF. The DNA of the CDR3 is TGTGCCAGCAGCTTAGATCAATGGGGACTCAGCAGCCAAGAGACCCAGTACTTC. The full variable domain, its missing parts supplied by reference TRBV11-2 and TRBJ2-5, is EAGVAQSPRYKIIEKRQSVAFWCNPISGHATLYWYQQILGQGPKLLIQFQNNGVVDDSQLPKDRFSAERLKGVDSTLKIQPAKLEDSAVYLCASSLDQWGLSSQETQYFGPGTRLLVL.

This clonotype came up many times. The chain couples TRBV7-2 to TRBJ2-5; D possibly corresponds to TRBD1 (5 bases). The CDR3 sequence is 14 residues long. Looked up from germline, CDR1 is SGHTA and CDR2 is FQGNSA. V gave up 3 bases and J gave up 5 bases, with 13 bases separating them. The CDR3 protein is CASSFRVLGETQYF. The CDR3 DNA reads TGTGCCAGCAGCTTCAGGGTTCTGGGGGAGACCCAGTACTTC.

This chain uses TRBV20-1 with TRBJ1-1; D is uncertain. This CDR3 region has 13 residues. Deletions cut 5 bases from V and 0 bases from J, with 10 bases between. Germline CDR1 reads DFQATT; CDR2 reads SNEGSKA (reference sequence). The CDR3 spells CSAWSTLNTEAFF. The CDR3 DNA is TGCAGTGCTTGGTCCACTTTGAACACTGAAGCTTTCTTT.

The genes are TRBV7-9 and TRBJ2-1; the D gene could be TRBD1 or TRBD2 (5 bases each). Per the germline V gene, CDR1 is SEHNR and CDR2 is FQNEAQ (reference sequence). This CDR3 has 16 amino acids. V shed 5 bases and J shed 4 bases, with 18 bases lying between them. CDR3 residues: CASSPAVGVSYNEQFF. In DNA form, the CDR3 reads TGTGCCAGCAGCCCTGCGGTGGGGGTATCATACAATGAGCAGTTCTTC.

This clonotype appeared many times. The rearrangement uses TRBV19 and TRBJ1-1, with a possible D match to TRBD1 (6 bases). V shed 7 bases and J shed 4 bases, with 13 bases lying between them. Germline assignment: CDR1 LNHDA and CDR2 SQIVND (reference sequence). The length of the CDR3 is 13 residues. In nucleotides, the CDR3 is TGTGCCAGTACATGGGGGCACGGCACTGAAGCTTTCTTT. Its protein is CASTWGHGTEAFF. The full variable domain, with the rest looked up from reference TRBV19 and TRBJ1-1, is DGGITQSPKYLFRKEGQNVTLSCEQNLNHDAMYWYRQDPGQGLRLIYYSQIVNDFQKGDIAEGYSVSREKKESFPLTVTSAQKNPTAFYLCASTWGHGTEAFFGQGTRLTVV.

This sequence joins TRBV6-2 or TRBV6-3 and TRBJ2-7, with 8 nucleotides matching TRBD1. Germline CDR1 is MNHEY and CDR2 is SVGEGT. V shed 6 bases, J shed 4 bases, and the junction held 11 bases outside the gene matches. The CDR3 loop spans 15 amino acids. CDR3 DNA: TGTGCCAGCAGATCCGGGACAGGAATCAAGTACGAGCAGTACTTC. Translation: CASRSGTGIKYEQYF.

In the case of this clonotype: This may come from a read error, since a much larger clone is one base off. V is TRBV20-1 and J is TRBJ2-3, with D uncertain. The CDR3 contains 14 residues. Germline CDR1 DFQATT, CDR2 SNEGSKA (reference sequence). CDR3 residues: CSAGRGPSTDTQCF. The CDR3 region has the DNA TGCAGTGCTGGAAGAGGCCCGAGCACAGATACGCAGTGTTTT.

The chain links TRBV2 to TRBJ1-6; possibly TRBD1 for D (6 bases). CDR1 is SNHLY and CDR2 is FYNNEI in the germline V gene. The CDR3 loop spans 15 amino acids. The V end lost 10 bases, the J end lost 0 bases, and 13 bases lay between the germline ends. The CDR3 nucleotides are TGTGCCAACAACCCGGACAGCTCCTATAATTCACCCCTCCACTTT. It codes for CANNPDSSYNSPLHF.

The table lists this clonotype with many counts. The chain links TRBV30 to TRBJ1-6; possibly TRBD1 for D (5 bases). This CDR3 spans 13 amino acids. V was cut by 0 bases and J by 10 bases, with 10 bases left in between. In germline, CDR1 is GTSNPN, CDR2 SVGIG (reference sequence). The CDR3 coding sequence is TGTGCCTGGAGTGTGGACATCGCCTCACCCCTCCACTTT. Amino acid sequence: CAWSVDIASPLHF.

This clonotype came up many times. V gene TRBV11-2 combines with J gene TRBJ1-4, with D unclear. Trimming removed 2 bases at V and 0 bases at J, with 7 bases between. Germline values: CDR1 SGHAT, CDR2 FQNNGV. The CDR3 spans 15 residues. In DNA, the CDR3 is TGTGCCAGCAGCTTAACCCTAGCAACTAATGAAAAACTGTTTTTT. Amino acids: CASSLTLATNEKLFF.

This clonotype has only a few counts. The rearrangement joins TRBV12-3 or TRBV12-4 to TRBJ2-1; D not certain. The CDR3 extends over 12 amino acids. Trimming took off 3 bases at V and 10 bases at J, with 10 bases between the two ends. CDR3 amino acids: CASSLPSREQFF. The CDR3 nucleotides read TGTGCCAGCAGTTTGCCCTCTCGGGAGCAGTTCTTC.

The chain joins TRBV7-2 to TRBJ1-4, with 8 bases aligning to TRBD1. V shed 6 bases and J 8 bases; nucleotides not matched to a gene: 11. The CDR3 extends over 15 amino acids. The germline V gene encodes CDR1 SGHTA and CDR2 FQGNSA. CDR3 protein: CASRRSGTGPEKLFF. The CDR3 DNA is TGTGCCAGCAGGCGCTCCGGGACAGGACCCGAAAAACTGTTTTTT.

Only a few counts were recorded for this clonotype. The gene calls are TRBV15 and TRBJ2-7, with D unclear. Germline lookup yields CDR1 LNHNV and CDR2 YYDKDF (reference sequence). There are 13 residues in the CDR3. V was pared by 2 bases and J by 5 bases, with 10 bases between. CDR3 region: CATSRSPKDEQYF. CDR3 nucleotides: TGTGCCACCAGCAGATCACCCAAGGACGAGCAGTACTTC.

This clonotype was detected a few times. V and J are TRBV19 and TRBJ2-1; 12 bases fit TRBD2. The CDR3 sequence is 20 residues long. The V gene end was trimmed by 4 bases and the J gene end by 0 bases; junction bases not matched to a gene: 13. Germline-derived CDR1 and CDR2 are LNHDA and SQIVND (reference sequence). This CDR3 is CASSTPPGLAGSFSYNEQFF. The CDR3 nucleotides read TGTGCCAGTAGTACCCCACCGGGACTAGCGGGCTCCTTCTCCTACAATGAGCAGTTCTTC. Using reference TRBV19 and TRBJ2-1 for the parts outside the CDR3, the full variable domain is DGGITQSPKYLFRKEGQNVTLSCEQNLNHDAMYWYRQDPGQGLRLIYYSQIVNDFQKGDIAEGYSVSREKKESFPLTVTSAQKNPTAFYLCASSTPPGLAGSFSYNEQFFGPGTRLTVL.

The chain is built from TRBV11-2 and TRBJ2-4; 8 bases agree with TRBD2. Germline loops: CDR1 SGHAT, CDR2 FQNNGV. The ends lost 6 bases at V and 0 bases at J; junction bases unmatched: 10. The CDR3 runs to 17 residues. The CDR3 here is CASSRLAGPLAKNIQYF. The CDR3 nucleotides read TGTGCCAGCAGTCGATTAGCGGGACCCTTAGCCAAAAACATTCAGTACTTC.

This clonotype has only a few counts. The chain employs TRBV7-2 and TRBJ1-1, with 8 bases identical to TRBD1. After removal of 3 bases from V and 3 bases from J, the junction contained 3 bases not matched to a gene. CDR3 size: 14 residues. Germline V gives CDR1 SGHTA, CDR2 FQGNSA. In DNA form, the CDR3 reads TGTGCCAGCAGCTTGTGGACAGGGCACACTGAAGCTTTCTTT. Translation: CASSLWTGHTEAFF.

In this sample, this clonotype turned up a few times. The chain is built from TRBV20-1 and TRBJ2-7, with a weak D call TRBD1 (6 bases). The CDR3 consists of 15 residues. CDR1 DFQATT and CDR2 SNEGSKA come from the germline V gene (reference sequence). Trimming removed 0 bases from V and 3 bases from J, with 15 bases in between. CDR3 bases: TGCAGTGCTAGAGAACCCAGGGGTCCAGACTACGAGCAGTACTTC. Protein: CSAREPRGPDYEQYF.

In this sample, this clonotype turned up a few times. The V call is TRBV6-8, the J call TRBJ2-3, with 7 bases fitting TRBD2. The CDR3 is made up of 17 amino acids. Losses at the gene ends were 10 bases for V and 5 bases for J; bases not matched to a gene: 21. Germline loops: CDR1 MNHGY, CDR2 SAAAGT. The CDR3 protein is CATSGRFWRPVGDTQYF. CDR3 DNA: TGTGCCACCTCCGGGAGGTTCTGGCGTCCTGTGGGAGATACGCAGTATTTT.

This clonotype was observed a handful of times. This sequence joins TRBV5-5 and TRBJ2-1; 11 positions agree with TRBD2. The J segment lost 0 bases and the V segment lost 4 bases, leaving 3 bases of the junction unmatched. The CDR3 sequence is 16 residues long. Germline lookup yields CDR1 SGHKS and CDR2 YYEKEE (reference sequence). CDR3: CASSVLAGASYNEQFF. In DNA, the CDR3 is TGTGCCAGCAGCGTACTAGCGGGAGCCTCCTACAATGAGCAGTTCTTC.

With respect to this clonotype: Just one base apart from a much larger clone, this may be a read error. This chain uses TRBV13 with TRBJ2-5, with no clear D. Trimming removed 3 bases from V and 0 bases from J, with 14 bases in between. The CDR3 contains 16 residues. CDR1 is PRHDT and CDR2 is FYEKMQ in the germline V gene (reference sequence). The CDR3 is CASSFSRRPDQETQYF. The CDR3 DNA reads as TGTGCCAGCAGCTTCTCCCGCAGGCCCGACCAAGAGACCCAGTACTTC.

The V call is TRBV24-1, the J call TRBJ1-1; tentative D call: TRBD1 (5 bases). V lost 5 bases and J 4 bases, leaving 16 bases between the germline ends. The germline V gene has CDR1 KGHDR and CDR2 SFDVKD. The CDR3 totals 15 residues. The CDR3 coding sequence is TGTGCCACCAGTGCCCAAGCCTCCGGGGCCACTGAAGCTTTCTTT. Its translation is CATSAQASGATEAFF.

About this clonotype itself: A much larger clone lies a single base off, so this may be a read error. The rearrangement joins TRBV5-6 to TRBJ2-5; D tentatively fits TRBD1 or TRBD2 (5 bases each). V was pared by 0 bases and J by 4 bases, with 16 bases between. CDR3 length equals 16 residues. From germline, CDR1 is SGHDT and CDR2 YYEEEE. The CDR3 here is CASSLGSKVGTETQYF. The CDR3 DNA reads TGTGCCAGCAGCTTGGGTTCGAAGGTAGGGACAGAGACCCAGTACTTC.

The V call is TRBV24-1, the J call TRBJ2-1; 7 nucleotides align to TRBD2. With 9 bases clipped from V and 6 bases from J, the junction kept 10 bases outside the gene matches. The CDR3 contains 14 residues. Germline V gene sequence: CDR1 KGHDR, CDR2 SFDVKD. CDR3 coding DNA: TGTGCCACCTCCTTGGGGGGGGTAGGCAATGAGCAGTTCTTC. Translating gives CATSLGGVGNEQFF.

This chain links TRBV9 with TRBJ2-1; D not resolved. This CDR3 comprises 13 residues. Trimming left V 0 bases short and J 9 bases short, with 10 bases between. Germline V gives CDR1 SGDLS, CDR2 YYNGEE. For the CDR3, the DNA is TGTGCCAGCAGCGTAGAAGGATTTGGTGAGCAGTTCTTC. This sequence encodes CASSVEGFGEQFF.

This clonotype came up many times. The chain links TRBV4-3 to TRBJ2-3; maybe TRBD1 (7 bases). Trimming pared 1 base from V and 14 bases from J, leaving 16 bases between. The germline V gene encodes CDR1 LGHNA and CDR2 YSLEER. The CDR3 runs 13 residues. The CDR3 nucleotides are TGCGCCAGCAGCCAAGGCGGCAGGGGGGCACGGTATTTT. This encodes CASSQGGRGARYF.

This clonotype has at least ten counts. This rearrangement joins TRBV7-8 to TRBJ1-1; weak D call: TRBD1 (5 bases). V was pared by 2 bases and J by 0 bases, with 10 bases between. The CDR3 totals 15 residues. Germline CDR1 reads SGHVS; CDR2 reads FQNEAQ. This chain's CDR3 is CASSLQGAVNTEAFF. The CDR3 nucleotides are TGTGCCAGCAGCTTACAAGGGGCAGTGAACACTGAAGCTTTCTTT.

This clonotype has at least ten counts. The chain combines TRBV6-1 with TRBJ1-5; D not certain. CDR1 and CDR2 (germline): MNHNS, SASEGT. CDR3 size: 14 residues. V was clipped by 5 bases and J by 3 bases, with 11 bases between them. The CDR3 region is CASSLWENNQPQHF. In nucleotides, the CDR3 is TGTGCCAGCAGTTTATGGGAAAACAATCAGCCCCAGCATTTT.

This clonotype was seen only a few times. This chain connects TRBV27 to TRBJ2-7; 9 positions agree with TRBD1. CDR3 length equals 14 residues. The J segment lost 3 bases and the V segment lost 5 bases, leaving 5 bases of the junction unmatched. Germline lookup yields CDR1 MNHEY and CDR2 SMNVEV (reference sequence). The CDR3 sequence is CASSVYRGRYEQYF. CDR3 nucleotide sequence: TGTGCCAGCAGTGTATACAGGGGGCGCTACGAGCAGTACTTC.

This clonotype was seen only a few times. J is TRBJ2-1 and V is TRBV30; TRBD1 agrees at 9 bases. Germline CDR1 and CDR2: GTSNPN and SVGIG (reference sequence). V was pared by 3 bases and J by 10 bases, with 10 bases of the junction left unmatched. This CDR3 spans 14 amino acids. CDR3 region: CAWRLTGGRGEQFF. DNA for the CDR3: TGTGCCTGGAGGCTGACAGGGGGAAGGGGAGAGCAGTTCTTC.

This clonotype was counted between two and nine times. The rearrangement joins TRBV6-1 to TRBJ1-3, with D possibly TRBD1 on 5 matching bases. The ends were cut back, 7 bases at V and 2 bases at J, with 12 bases in the middle. Germline CDR1 reads MNHNS; CDR2 reads SASEGT. The CDR3 totals 14 residues. CDR3 protein: CASTREPAGNTIYF. The CDR3 bases are TGTGCCAGCACCAGGGAGCCGGCTGGAAACACCATATATTTT.

V is TRBV7-9 and J is TRBJ2-7; unclear D gene. This CDR3 spans 16 amino acids. The germline V and J ends were trimmed by 2 bases and 1 base, with 15 bases remaining between them. The germline V gene encodes CDR1 SEHNR and CDR2 FQNEAQ (reference sequence). This chain's CDR3 is CASSLFYPGPSYEQYF. DNA for the CDR3: TGTGCCAGCAGCTTATTCTATCCAGGACCTTCCTACGAGCAGTACTTC. Together with reference TRBV7-9 and TRBJ2-7, the CDR3 gives the full variable domain: DTGVSQNPRHKITKRGQNVTFRCDPISEHNRLYWYRQTLGQGPEFLTYFQNEAQLEKSRLLSDRFSAERPKGSFSTLEIQRTEQGDSAMYLCASSLFYPGPSYEQYFGPGTRLTVT.

The table lists this clonotype with a few counts. As DNA, the CDR3 is TGTGCCAGCAGTTTCCTTAGGAACACCGGGGAGCTGTTTTTT. This sequence encodes CASSFLRNTGELFF. The chain links TRBV27 to TRBJ2-2; no definite D call. V lost 3 bases, J lost 1 base, and 6 bases lay in between. The CDR3 is 14 residues long. Germline V CDR1 and CDR2: MNHEY, SMNVEV (reference sequence).